This paragraph covers one T cell receptor (beta chain) sequence. There is no known antigen for this receptor. No base qualities exist here, and no much larger clone lies one base off it. The library was built by means of the immunoSEQ multiplex PCR assay. Genomic DNA from the sorted T-cell subsets was used to amplify rearranged TCR beta chain products, which were then sequenced. Turning to the authors' computational methods: Shannon entropy and Simpson indices were used to measure the diversity of productive TCR beta rearrangements in each repertoire. Clonal expansion was assessed using the summed frequency of the 100 most abundant productive TCR beta clonotypes among total reads. The TRB repertoires were scored with a self-reactivity index built on which amino acids appear at CDR3beta positions 6 and 7. Two-way ANOVA was used for repertoire analyses, while Student t or Mann-Whitney tests were used for flow cytometric analyses. TCRdb obtained this table from immuneACCESS and retained in-frame rearrangements with V and J assigned. These tables miss some clones; where compared with another copy, unresolved V genes account for less than half of the shortfall, and the remainder is unexplained. V, J and clone size derive from that table, while D and trimming were established from the DNA sequence. In all, the sample holds some 1,000 clones, and approximately 80% of those were seen once. The ten most abundant clones make up around 7.3% of the sample.

The data were obtained in a study of regulatory and conventional T cells in RAG deficiency (dated by TCRdb to about 2017). The study in broad terms: Autoimmunity is frequently associated with hypomorphic RAG mutations in combined immunodeficiency or atypical SCID. High-throughput TCR beta sequencing was used to compare the diversity and composition of the Treg, conventional CD4+ and CD8+ T cell repertoires of RAG-deficient patients with those of healthy controls. Broad study findings and their caveats: Some T-cell subset analyses were not performed for some subjects. Compared with control T-cell subpopulations, RAG-deficient patients had much lower Shannon entropy and higher Simpson indices. Compared with controls, Omenn syndrome and CID/AS patients had approximately 91-fold fewer unique TCR beta sequences in Treg cells, but only approximately 10-fold fewer in the other subsets. Rather than being bona fide Treg cells, the sorted CD25-high CD127-low cells in Omenn syndrome patients may represent peripherally activated cells. Shorter CDR3 lengths were found in all patient T-cell subsets, and >90% Treg-Tconv repertoire overlap at nucleotide and amino acid level was observed in Omenn syndrome patients.

Before genomic DNA extraction, conventional CD4+ T cells were purified from blood as CD25-low CD127-high cells. Eight patients with RAG deficiency were studied, comprising one with SCID, two with Omenn syndrome and five with combined immunodeficiency or atypical SCID. In the germline V gene, CDR1 corresponds to MNHEY and CDR2 to SVGAGI. The CDR3 goes from the cysteine to the phenylalanine over 16 residues. Solely the CDR3 DNA is kept, with 48 bases framed from the first base. V was cut back by 0 bases and J by 2 bases, leaving a gap of 8 bases between them. This receptor chain uses TRBV6-5 and TRBJ2-6; D gene: possibly TRBD2, on 6 matching bases. The origin of this receptor is a human donor with RAG deficiency presenting as combined immunodeficiency. The sample taken for sequencing was CD4+ effector T cells sorted from blood. The nucleotides are TGTGCCAGCAGTTACTCGGGGGGACCTGGGGCCAACGTCCTGACTTTC. This codes for CASSYSGGPGANVLTF.